This T cell receptor (beta chain) was identified during a study of CD8 T cells in Susac syndrome. The overall study: Susac syndrome patients were untreated, on corticosteroids with some adding intravenous immunoglobulin, or on intravenous immunoglobulin only.

From blood CD8+ and CD4+ T cells, TCR beta sequences were generated. With random hexamers, reverse transcription was performed on roughly 0.5 to 1 ug of RNA. Via MiXCR, TCRdb re-called the immunoSEQ multiplex PCR reads, giving one row per CDR3 protein. The sample records around 200,000 distinct CDR3 sequences, approximately 95% being singletons. The TCR originated in a human donor with Susac syndrome. Input material: CD4+ T cells from PBMCs.

In DNA form, the CDR3 reads TGTGCCAGCAAACAGGGTGGGGATGGCTACACCTTC. Its translation is CASKQGGDGYTF. The chain employs TRBV12-3 or TRBV12-4 and TRBJ1-2, with a weak D call TRBD1 (6 bases). The CDR3 has 12 residues. V lost 7 bases to trimming and J lost 6 bases, with 12 bases between them.